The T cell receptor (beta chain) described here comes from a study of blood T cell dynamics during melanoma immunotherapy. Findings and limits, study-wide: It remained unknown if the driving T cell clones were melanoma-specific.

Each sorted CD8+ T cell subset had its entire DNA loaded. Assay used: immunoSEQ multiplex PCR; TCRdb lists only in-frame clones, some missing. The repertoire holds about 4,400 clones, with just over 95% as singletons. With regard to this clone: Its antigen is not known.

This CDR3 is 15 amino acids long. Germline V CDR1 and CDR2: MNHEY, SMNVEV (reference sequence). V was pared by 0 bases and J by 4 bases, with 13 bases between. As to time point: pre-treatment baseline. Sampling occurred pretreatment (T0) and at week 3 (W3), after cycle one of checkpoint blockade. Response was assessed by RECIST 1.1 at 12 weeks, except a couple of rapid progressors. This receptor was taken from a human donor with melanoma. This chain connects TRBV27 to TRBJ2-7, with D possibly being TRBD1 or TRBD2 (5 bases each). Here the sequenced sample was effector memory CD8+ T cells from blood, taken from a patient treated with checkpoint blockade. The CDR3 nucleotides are TGTGCCAGCAGTTTATCGGTGGGGGTCCCGTACGAGCAGTACTTC. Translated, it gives CASSLSVGVPYEQYF.